This T cell receptor beta chain was obtained from a study of T cell responses to AZD1222 COVID-19 vaccine. Study-level points and caveats: Unmutated variant regions reportedly attract nearly half of all spike-specific TCRs. At baseline, just 6 or 7 AZD1222 recipients tested seropositive. Donors were mostly white British, more females; clonal diversity possibly underestimated.

Of note for this clone: Its target is not known.

The CDR3 extends over 15 amino acids. Germline values: CDR1 SGHRS, CDR2 YFSETQ. The ends were cut back, 0 bases at V and 0 bases at J, with 8 bases in the middle. The repertoire was sequenced with immunoSEQ multiplex PCR; TCRdb's copy has only in-frame clones and lacks some. The sample has 100,000 or so clones; 88% are singletons. The TCR originated in an adult in good health. This chain uses TRBV5-1 with TRBJ2-3; TRBD1 is a possible D gene (5 bases). Sequenced material: peripheral blood, taken on day 0 of AZD1222 vaccination. CDR3 sequence (DNA): TGCGCCAGCAGCTTGGGGGCAGGGAGCACAGATACGCAGTATTTT. This encodes CASSLGAGSTDTQYF.